The source of this T cell receptor (beta chain) is a study of post-analysis software for immune sequencing data. The overall study: The disease courses covered relapsing-remitting, secondary progressive and progressive-relapsing multiple sclerosis. Overall study findings and caveats: In multiple sclerosis, normalized Chao1 diversity was significantly below that of controls. Strong co-clustering by F measure was seen for same-batch samples. Higher frequency in patients than in controls was seen for roughly 5 TRBV segments, with TRBV5-6, TRBV5-1 and TRBV20-1 among them.

This CDR3 has 13 amino acids. The V and J ends lost 2 bases and 7 bases respectively, with 12 bases between them. CDR1 SQVTM and CDR2 ANQGSEA come from the germline V gene. Carried by the TCR beta cDNA libraries were unique molecular identifiers. There were 1 to 10 million T cells, and around 460,000 cDNA molecules came from them. Using its own MiXCR run on the PCR reads, TCRdb lists one record per CDR3 protein. The sample has 740,000 or so distinct CDR3 sequences, roughly 50% seen once; the top ten hold 4% to 5.5%. Worth noting for this clonotype: The antigen remains undetermined.

The sample was blood. The clonotype was recovered from a girl aged 5-17 years with multiple sclerosis. This chain uses TRBV29-1 with TRBJ2-1; perhaps TRBD2 as D (5 bases). In DNA form, the CDR3 reads TGCAGCGTTGAATTGACACGGGGAAATGAGCAGTTCTTC. It encodes CSVELTRGNEQFF.